These 14 T cell receptor beta chains were all obtained from the same sample, sequenced in a study of blood T cell repertoires in COVID-19 (TCRdb year 2020). Library construction relied on the immunoSEQ multiplex PCR assay. The table comes from immuneACCESS by way of TCRdb, which keeps in-frame sequences with V and J called. Part of the clones is missing from these tables; in studies checked, under half for an unresolved V gene and the rest for unknown reasons. The sample table holds 300,000 or so clones, of which around four fifths were seen once. The ten largest clones capture about 1.2% of the sample. Material for sequencing was peripheral blood. The receptors come from a woman between 45 and 65 years old with acute or convalescent COVID-19.

The V gene is TRBV9, the J gene TRBJ2-1, with 7 positions matching TRBD2. CDR3 length: 17 residues. J lost 4 bases, V lost 4 bases, and 14 bases had no gene match. The germline gives CDR1 SGDLS, CDR2 YYNGEE. CDR3 DNA: TGTGCCAGCAGCCGACAGTTACCCAGCGGGGCTTACAATGAGCAGTTCTTC. Protein product: CASSRQLPSGAYNEQFF.

The chain employs TRBV2 and TRBJ2-1; 8 bases are shared with TRBD2. Per germline, CDR1 SNHLY and CDR2 FYNNEI. The CDR3 runs 14 residues. V lost 4 bases to trimming and J lost 5 bases; unmatched junction nucleotides: 4. This CDR3 reads CASSVRGGDNEQFF. In nucleotides, the CDR3 is TGTGCCAGCAGTGTCCGGGGGGGCGACAATGAGCAGTTCTTC. Looking up the rest from reference TRBV2 and TRBJ2-1 gives the full variable domain: EPEVTQTPSHQVTQMGQEVILRCVPISNHLYFYWYRQILGQKVEFLVSFYNNEISEKSEIFDDQFSVERPDGSNFTLKIRSTKLEDSAMYFCASSVRGGDNEQFFGPGTRLTVL.

The rearrangement uses TRBV2 and TRBJ2-5, with TRBD1 identical over 10 bases. CDR3 length: 15 amino acids. The trim removed 3 bases at V and 5 bases at J, leaving 6 bases unmatched. CDR1 SNHLY and CDR2 FYNNEI come from the germline V gene. CDR3: CASSEPGQGWETQYF. In nucleotides, the CDR3 is TGTGCCAGCAGTGAGCCGGGACAGGGGTGGGAGACCCAGTACTTC.

The rearrangement joins TRBV7-9 to TRBJ1-5; unclear D gene. The CDR3 runs 14 residues. V dropped 4 bases and J dropped 2 bases, with 9 bases sitting between them. The germline V gene encodes CDR1 SEHNR and CDR2 FQNEAQ (reference sequence). The CDR3 DNA reads TGTGCCAGCAGCTCGGAAGGAGGCAATCAGCCCCAGCATTTT. Amino acid sequence: CASSSEGGNQPQHF.

V gene TRBV7-7 combines with J gene TRBJ1-3; D gene unclear. V lost 4 bases, J lost 9 bases, and 13 bases lay in between. Germline values: CDR1 SSHAT, CDR2 FNYEAQ (reference sequence). The CDR3 has 13 amino acids. The CDR3 sequence: CASSSSRQGTIYF. In DNA form, the CDR3 reads TGTGCCAGCAGCTCATCTCGACAAGGCACCATATATTTT.

The chain employs TRBV5-1 and TRBJ2-3; the D is unclear. Trimming removed 0 bases from V and 6 bases from J, with 11 bases in between. The CDR3 spans 14 residues. The germline V gene has CDR1 SGHRS and CDR2 YFSETQ. CDR3 bases: TGCGCCAGCAGCTTGGAATCCCAATTGGATACGCAGTATTTT. It specifies CASSLESQLDTQYF.

The chain carries TRBV29-1 and TRBJ2-7, with a tentative D call TRBD2 (5 bases). Germline CDR1 SQVTM, CDR2 ANQGSEA. This CDR3 is 15 amino acids long. This chain's CDR3 is CSVEMAGLETYEQYF. The CDR3 region has the DNA TGCAGTGTGGAGATGGCGGGCCTAGAAACCTACGAGCAGTACTTC.

This chain links TRBV10-3 with TRBJ2-1; weak D call: TRBD1 (5 bases). Trimming removed 4 bases from V and 0 bases from J, with 10 bases in between. Germline loops: CDR1 ENHRY, CDR2 SYGVKD. The CDR3 runs to 15 residues. CDR3 in amino acids: CAISVRVASYNEQFF. The CDR3, as DNA: TGTGCCATCAGTGTCAGGGTTGCCTCCTACAATGAGCAGTTCTTC.

This clone was detected once. V and J are TRBV19 and TRBJ1-2; D is perhaps TRBD1 (6 bases). The germline CDR1 and CDR2 sequences are LNHDA and SQIVND (reference sequence). The CDR3 contains 13 residues. Trimming took 3 bases from V and 7 from J, leaving 12 bases between them. The CDR3 spells CASSMNRDSGYTF. Written as DNA, the CDR3 is TGTGCCAGTAGTATGAACAGGGATTCTGGCTACACCTTC.

The J gene is TRBJ2-1, the V gene TRBV2, with 14 nucleotides matching TRBD2. CDR1 is SNHLY and CDR2 is FYNNEI in the germline V gene. J gave up 7 bases and V 4 bases, and 3 bases lay outside the gene matches. The CDR3 totals 15 residues. This CDR3 is CASSATSGRANEQFF. In nucleotides, the CDR3 is TGTGCCAGCAGTGCGACTAGCGGGAGGGCGAATGAGCAGTTCTTC.

The V gene is TRBV3-1 (or the pseudogene TRBV3-2), the J gene TRBJ1-2, with a possible D match to TRBD1 (5 bases). This CDR3 has 15 amino acids. V gave up 5 bases and J gave up 8 bases, with 21 bases separating them. Germline V gene data show CDR1 as LGHDT and CDR2 as YNNKEL (reference sequence). CDR3 coding DNA: TGTGCCAGCAGCAACCGAAGCGCCGGGAGGGGCGGCTACACCTTC. It translates to CASSNRSAGRGGYTF.

The CDR3: CASLSERAYTF. CDR3 nucleotide sequence: TGTGCCAGCTTATCCGAGAGAGCCTACACCTTC. The chain couples TRBV18 to TRBJ1-2; D is uncertain. Trimming pared 7 bases from V and 10 bases from J, leaving 13 bases between. The germline CDR1 and CDR2 sequences are KGHSH and LQKENI. This CDR3 contains 11 residues.

The rearrangement joins TRBV9 to TRBJ2-5; TRBD2 is a possible D gene (5 bases). CDR1 and CDR2 (germline): SGDLS, YYNGEE. With 4 bases removed from V and 3 bases from J, the gap between germline ends came to 13 bases. CDR3 length equals 14 residues. CDR3 nucleotides: TGTGCCAGCAGCCCGGGCCAAGCGGAAGAGACCCAGTACTTC. Amino acids: CASSPGQAEETQYF.

This clone has just a few counts. The V call is TRBV9, the J call TRBJ2-7; D is possibly TRBD2 (6 bases). Germline V gene lookup returns CDR1 SGDLS and CDR2 YYNGEE. V was cut by 0 bases and J by 2 bases, with 12 bases left in between. The CDR3 is 15 amino acids. The CDR3 loop is CASSVGGGSTYEQYF. CDR3 bases: TGTGCCAGCAGCGTAGGTGGAGGGAGTACCTACGAGCAGTACTTC.